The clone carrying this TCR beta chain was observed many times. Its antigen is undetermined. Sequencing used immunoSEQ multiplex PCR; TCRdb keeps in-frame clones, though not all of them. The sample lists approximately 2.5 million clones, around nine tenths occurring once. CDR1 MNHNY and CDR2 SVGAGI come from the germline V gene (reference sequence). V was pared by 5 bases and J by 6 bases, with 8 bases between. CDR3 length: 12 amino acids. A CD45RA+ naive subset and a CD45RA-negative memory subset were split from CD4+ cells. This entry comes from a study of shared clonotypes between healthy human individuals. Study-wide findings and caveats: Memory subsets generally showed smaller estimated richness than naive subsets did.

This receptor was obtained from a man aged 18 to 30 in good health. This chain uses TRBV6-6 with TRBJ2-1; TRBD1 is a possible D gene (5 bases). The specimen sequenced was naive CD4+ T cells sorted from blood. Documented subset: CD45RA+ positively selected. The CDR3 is CASSQGTNEQFF. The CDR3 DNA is TGTGCCAGCAGTCAGGGTACCAATGAGCAGTTCTTC.